The present T cell receptor (beta chain) was sequenced within a study of naive and memory T cell subsets. General study findings and limits: A few larger clonotypes appeared in naive repertoires, especially CD8, possibly memory cells re-expressing CD45RA. In naive cells, over 90% of TCR sequences were seen only once.

As concerns this clonotype: Its antigen is undetermined.

Trimming removed 0 bases at V and 8 bases at J, with 11 bases between. The CDR3 spans 14 residues. Looked up from germline, CDR1 is MGHDK and CDR2 is SYGVNS. The beta constant-region primer was an equimolar mix of two oligonucleotides covering TRBC1 and TRBC2. Nested alpha and beta constant-region primers with the SP2 primer drove four PCR rounds on ligated cDNA. TCRdb recomputed calls from the UMI-ligation and nested PCR reads with MiXCR, one row per CDR3 protein. This sample yields roughly 150,000 distinct CDR3 sequences, of which approximately 20% are seen a single time; approximately 0.58% belongs to the top ten.

Specimen: naive CD8+ T cells from blood. This chain connects TRBV25-1 to TRBJ2-1; D remains ambiguous. This TCR was recovered from a human donor in good health. The CDR3 coding sequence is TGTGCCAGCAGTGAATACTTTCGTGGGGATGAGCAGTTCTTC. Encoded protein: CASSEYFRGDEQFF.